This TCR beta chain originates from a study of response to subunit inactivated influenza vaccine. Findings and caveats of the study: The study's authors posited that every seasonal influenza vaccination enlists few new T cells.

In TCRdb, the RT-PCR reads were re-called with MiXCR into one record per CDR3 protein. Of a few hundred thousand distinct CDR3 sequences listed, 21% are singletons. Germline assignment: CDR1 MGHDK and CDR2 SYGVNS. The CDR3 is made up of 13 amino acids. V lost 6 bases, J lost 10 bases, and 5 bases stayed unmatched. This clonotype was recorded many times. Its cognate antigen is unknown. The sample was PBMCs from blood, taken approximately 22 months after vaccination. The receptor comes from a man between 50 and 75 years old who received an inactivated influenza vaccine. The chain uses TRBV25-1 and TRBJ1-6; 8 positions agree with TRBD1. CDR3 region: CASRGQGRSPLHF. In DNA form, the CDR3 reads TGTGCCAGCAGAGGACAGGGAAGATCACCCCTCCACTTT. Full variable domain (remainder filled in from reference TRBV25-1 and TRBJ1-6): EADIYQTPRYLVIGTGKKITLECSQTMGHDKMYWYQQDPGMELHLIHYSYGVNSTEKGDLSSESTVSRIRTEHFPLTLESARPSHTSQYLCASRGQGRSPLHFGNGTRLTVT.